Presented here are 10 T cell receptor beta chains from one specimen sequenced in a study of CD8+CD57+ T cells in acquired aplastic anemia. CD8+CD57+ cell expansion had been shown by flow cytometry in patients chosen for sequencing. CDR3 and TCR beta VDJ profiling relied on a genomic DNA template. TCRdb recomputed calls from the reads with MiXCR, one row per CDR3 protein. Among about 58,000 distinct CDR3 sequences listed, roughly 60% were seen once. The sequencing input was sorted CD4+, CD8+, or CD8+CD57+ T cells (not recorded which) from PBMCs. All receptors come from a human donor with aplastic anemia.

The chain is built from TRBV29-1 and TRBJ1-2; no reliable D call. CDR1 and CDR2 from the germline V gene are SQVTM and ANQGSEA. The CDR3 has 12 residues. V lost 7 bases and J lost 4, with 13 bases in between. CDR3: CSALDRSYGYTF. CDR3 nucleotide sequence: TGCAGCGCCCTGGACCGGAGCTATGGCTACACCTTC.

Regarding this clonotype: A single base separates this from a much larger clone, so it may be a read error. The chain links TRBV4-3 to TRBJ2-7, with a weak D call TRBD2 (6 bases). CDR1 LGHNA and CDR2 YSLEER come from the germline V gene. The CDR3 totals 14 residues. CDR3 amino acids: CVSSPEGRSYEQYF. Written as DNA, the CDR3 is TGCGTCAGCAGCCCGGAGGGGAGGAGCTACGAGCAGTACTTC.

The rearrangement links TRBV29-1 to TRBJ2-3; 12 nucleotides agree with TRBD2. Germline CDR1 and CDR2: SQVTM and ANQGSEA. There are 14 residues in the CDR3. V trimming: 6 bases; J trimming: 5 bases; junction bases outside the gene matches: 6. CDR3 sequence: CSVLAGGSGDTQYF. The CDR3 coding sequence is TGCAGCGTCCTAGCGGGGGGGTCGGGAGATACGCAGTATTTT.

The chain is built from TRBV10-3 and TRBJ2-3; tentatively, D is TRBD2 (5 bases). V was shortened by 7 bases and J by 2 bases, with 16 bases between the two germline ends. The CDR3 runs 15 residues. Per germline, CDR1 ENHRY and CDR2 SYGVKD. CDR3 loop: CAIKWAGVDTDTQYF. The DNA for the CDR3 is TGTGCCATCAAGTGGGCGGGTGTGGACACAGATACGCAGTATTTT.

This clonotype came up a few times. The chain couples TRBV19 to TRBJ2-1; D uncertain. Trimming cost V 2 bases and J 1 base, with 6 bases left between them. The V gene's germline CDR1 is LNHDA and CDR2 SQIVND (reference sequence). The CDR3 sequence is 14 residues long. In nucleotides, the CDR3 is TGTGCCAGTAGTATATCGCGGTCCTACAATGAGCAGTTCTTC. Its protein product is CASSISRSYNEQFF.

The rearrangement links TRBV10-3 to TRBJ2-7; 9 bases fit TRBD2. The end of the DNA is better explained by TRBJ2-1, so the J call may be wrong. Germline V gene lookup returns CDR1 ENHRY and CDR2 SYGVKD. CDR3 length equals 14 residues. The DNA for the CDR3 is TGTGCCATCAGTCTCGCGGGGGGGCTTAATGAGCAGTTCTTC. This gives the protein CAISLAGGLNEQFF.

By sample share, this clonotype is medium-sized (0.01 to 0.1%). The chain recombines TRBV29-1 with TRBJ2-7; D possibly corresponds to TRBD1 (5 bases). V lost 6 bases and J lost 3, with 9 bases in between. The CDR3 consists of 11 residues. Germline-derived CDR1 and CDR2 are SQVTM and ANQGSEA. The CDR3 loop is CSVIDSYEQYF. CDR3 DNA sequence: TGCAGCGTCATCGACAGCTACGAGCAGTACTTC.

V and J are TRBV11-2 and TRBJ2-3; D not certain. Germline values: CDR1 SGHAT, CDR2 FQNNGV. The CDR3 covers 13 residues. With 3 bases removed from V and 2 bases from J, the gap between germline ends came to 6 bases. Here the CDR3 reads CASSLLNTDTQYF. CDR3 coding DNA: TGTGCCAGCAGCTTGCTAAACACAGATACGCAGTATTTT.

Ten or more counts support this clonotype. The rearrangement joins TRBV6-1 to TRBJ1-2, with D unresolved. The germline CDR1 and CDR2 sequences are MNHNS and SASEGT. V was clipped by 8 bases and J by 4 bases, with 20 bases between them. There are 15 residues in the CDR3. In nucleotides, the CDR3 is TGTGCCAGCGAAGACGTCCGCTATGTCGGCTATGGCTACACCTTC. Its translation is CASEDVRYVGYGYTF.

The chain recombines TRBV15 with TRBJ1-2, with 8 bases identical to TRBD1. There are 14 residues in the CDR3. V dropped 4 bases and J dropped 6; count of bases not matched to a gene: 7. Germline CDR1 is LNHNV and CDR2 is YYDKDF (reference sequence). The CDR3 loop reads CATSTRGQANGYTF. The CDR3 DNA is TGTGCCACCAGCACTAGGGGACAGGCTAATGGCTACACCTTC. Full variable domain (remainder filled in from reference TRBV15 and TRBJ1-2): DAMVIQNPRYQVTQFGKPVTLSCSQTLNHNVMYWYQQKSSQAPKLLFHYYDKDFNNEADTPDNFQSRRPNTSFCFLDIRSPGLGDTAMYLCATSTRGQANGYTFGSGTRLTVV.